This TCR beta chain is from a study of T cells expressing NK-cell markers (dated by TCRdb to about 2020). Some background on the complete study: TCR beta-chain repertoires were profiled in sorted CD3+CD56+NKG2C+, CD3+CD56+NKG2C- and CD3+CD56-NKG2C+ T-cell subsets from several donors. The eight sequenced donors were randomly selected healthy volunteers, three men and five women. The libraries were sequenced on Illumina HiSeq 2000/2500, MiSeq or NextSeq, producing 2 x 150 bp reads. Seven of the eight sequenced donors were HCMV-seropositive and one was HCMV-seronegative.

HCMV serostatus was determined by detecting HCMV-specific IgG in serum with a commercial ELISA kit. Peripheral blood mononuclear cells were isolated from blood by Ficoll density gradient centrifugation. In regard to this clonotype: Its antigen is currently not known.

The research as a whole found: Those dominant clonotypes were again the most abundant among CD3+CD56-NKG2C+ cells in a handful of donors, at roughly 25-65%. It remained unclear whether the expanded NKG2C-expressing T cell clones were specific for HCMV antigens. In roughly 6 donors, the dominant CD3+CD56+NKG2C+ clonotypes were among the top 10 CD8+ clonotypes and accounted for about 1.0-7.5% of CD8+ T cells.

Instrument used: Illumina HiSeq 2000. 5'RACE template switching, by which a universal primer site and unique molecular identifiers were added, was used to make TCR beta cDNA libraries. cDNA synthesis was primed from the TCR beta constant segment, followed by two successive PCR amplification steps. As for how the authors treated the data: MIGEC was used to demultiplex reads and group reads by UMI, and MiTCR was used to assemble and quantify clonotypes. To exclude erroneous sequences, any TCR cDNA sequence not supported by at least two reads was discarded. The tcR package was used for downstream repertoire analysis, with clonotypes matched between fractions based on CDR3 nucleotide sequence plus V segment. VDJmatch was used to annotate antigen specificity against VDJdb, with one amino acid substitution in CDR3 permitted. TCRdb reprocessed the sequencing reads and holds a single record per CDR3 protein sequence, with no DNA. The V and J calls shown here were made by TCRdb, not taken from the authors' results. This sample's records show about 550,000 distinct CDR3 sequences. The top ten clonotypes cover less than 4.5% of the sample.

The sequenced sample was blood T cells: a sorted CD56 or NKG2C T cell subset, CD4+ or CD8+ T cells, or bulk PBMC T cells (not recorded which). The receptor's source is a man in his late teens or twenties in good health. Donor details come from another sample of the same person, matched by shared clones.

The CDR3 protein is CASSSRGGFGPYGYTF. This receptor chain uses TRBV7-2 and TRBJ1-2; TCRdb names TRBD1, which stays unverified in the absence of DNA. From its cysteine to its phenylalanine, the CDR3 spans 16 amino acids. DNA was not recorded. Sequences SGHTA (CDR1) and FQGNSA (CDR2) are obtained from the germline V gene.